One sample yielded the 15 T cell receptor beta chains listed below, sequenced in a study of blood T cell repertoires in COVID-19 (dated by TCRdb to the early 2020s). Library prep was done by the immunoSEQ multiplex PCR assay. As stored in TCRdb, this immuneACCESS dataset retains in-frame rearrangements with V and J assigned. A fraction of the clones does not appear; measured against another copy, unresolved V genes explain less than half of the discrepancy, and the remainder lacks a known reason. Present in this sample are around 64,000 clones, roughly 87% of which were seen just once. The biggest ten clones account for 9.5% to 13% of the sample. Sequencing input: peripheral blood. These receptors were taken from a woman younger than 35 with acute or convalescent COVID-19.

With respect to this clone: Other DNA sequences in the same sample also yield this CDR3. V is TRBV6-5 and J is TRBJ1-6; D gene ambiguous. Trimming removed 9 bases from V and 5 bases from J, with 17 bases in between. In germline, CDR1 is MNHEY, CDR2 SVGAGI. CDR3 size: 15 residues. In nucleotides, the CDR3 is TGTGCCAGTCGACGACAAGGCCAGGATAATTCACCCCTCCACTTT. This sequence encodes CASRRQGQDNSPLHF.

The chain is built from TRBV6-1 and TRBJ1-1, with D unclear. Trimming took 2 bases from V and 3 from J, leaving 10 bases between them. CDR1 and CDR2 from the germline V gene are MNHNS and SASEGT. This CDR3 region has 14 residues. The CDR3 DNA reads TGTGCCAGCAGTGAACGGTTGTCTGACACTGAAGCTTTCTTT. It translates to CASSERLSDTEAFF.

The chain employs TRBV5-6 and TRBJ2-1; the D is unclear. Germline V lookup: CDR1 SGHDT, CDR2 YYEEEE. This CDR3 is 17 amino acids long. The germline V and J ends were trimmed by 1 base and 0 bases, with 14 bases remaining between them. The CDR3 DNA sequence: TGTGCCAGCAGCTTGCCGTCAGCAGGAAGCTCCTACAATGAGCAGTTCTTC. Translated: CASSLPSAGSSYNEQFF. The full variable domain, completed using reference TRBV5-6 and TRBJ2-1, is DAGVTQSPTHLIKTRGQQVTLRCSPKSGHDTVSWYQQALGQGPQFIFQYYEEEERQRGNFPDRFSGHQFPNYSSELNVNALLLGDSALYLCASSLPSAGSSYNEQFFGPGTRLTVL.

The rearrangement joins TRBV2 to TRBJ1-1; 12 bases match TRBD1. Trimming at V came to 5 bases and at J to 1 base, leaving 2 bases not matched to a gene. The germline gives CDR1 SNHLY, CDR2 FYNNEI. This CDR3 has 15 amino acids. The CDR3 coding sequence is TGTGCCAGCAGTAGGGACAGGGGGCAGAACACTGAAGCTTTCTTT. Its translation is CASSRDRGQNTEAFF.

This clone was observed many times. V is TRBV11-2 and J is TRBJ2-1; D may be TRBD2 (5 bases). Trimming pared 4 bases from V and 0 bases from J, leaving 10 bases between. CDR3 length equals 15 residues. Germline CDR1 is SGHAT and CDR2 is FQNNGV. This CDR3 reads CASSSDSSSYNEQFF. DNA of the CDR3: TGTGCCAGCAGCTCGGACTCGAGCTCCTACAATGAGCAGTTCTTC.

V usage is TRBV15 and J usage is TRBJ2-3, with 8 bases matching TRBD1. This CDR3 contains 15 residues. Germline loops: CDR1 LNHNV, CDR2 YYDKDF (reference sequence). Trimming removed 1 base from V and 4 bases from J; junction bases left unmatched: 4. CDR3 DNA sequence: TGTGCCACCAGCAGAGCCAGGGGGCTCGCAGATACGCAGTATTTT. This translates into CATSRARGLADTQYF. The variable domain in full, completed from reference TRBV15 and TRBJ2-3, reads DAMVIQNPRYQVTQFGKPVTLSCSQTLNHNVMYWYQQKSSQAPKLLFHYYDKDFNNEADTPDNFQSRRPNTSFCFLDIRSPGLGDTAMYLCATSRARGLADTQYFGPGTRLTVL.

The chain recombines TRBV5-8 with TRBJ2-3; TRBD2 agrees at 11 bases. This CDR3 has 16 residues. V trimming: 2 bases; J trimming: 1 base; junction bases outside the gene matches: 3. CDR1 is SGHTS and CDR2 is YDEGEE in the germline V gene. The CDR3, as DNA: TGTGCCAGCAGCTTTCCGACTAGCGGGGGCACAGATACGCAGTATTTT. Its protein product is CASSFPTSGGTDTQYF. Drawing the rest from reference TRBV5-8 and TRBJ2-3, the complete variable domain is EAGVTQSPTHLIKTRGQQATLRCSPISGHTSVYWYQQALGLGLQFLLWYDEGEERNRGNFPPRFSGRQFPNYSSELNVNALELEDSALYLCASSFPTSGGTDTQYFGPGTRLTVL.

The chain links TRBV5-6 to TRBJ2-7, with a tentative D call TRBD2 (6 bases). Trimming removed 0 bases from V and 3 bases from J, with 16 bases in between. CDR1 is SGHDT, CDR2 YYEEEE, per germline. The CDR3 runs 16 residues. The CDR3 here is CASSLGPQGGRYEQYF. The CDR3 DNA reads TGTGCCAGCAGCTTGGGGCCGCAGGGAGGCCGCTACGAGCAGTACTTC.

DNA for the CDR3: TGTGCCAGCAGCTTAGAGGGGCCCTACGAGCAGTACTTC. Translated, it gives CASSLEGPYEQYF. The V call is TRBV11-2, the J call TRBJ2-7; D might be TRBD1 (5 bases). The CDR3 contains 13 residues. Trimming stripped 0 bases from V and 2 bases from J, with 5 bases between. Germline CDR1 is SGHAT and CDR2 is FQNNGV.

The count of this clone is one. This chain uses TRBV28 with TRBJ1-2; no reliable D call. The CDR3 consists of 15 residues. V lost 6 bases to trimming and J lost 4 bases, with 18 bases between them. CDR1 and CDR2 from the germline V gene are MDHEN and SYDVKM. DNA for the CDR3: TGTGCCAGCAGCCCATCGGGTTCTGAGACCTATGGCTACACCTTC. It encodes CASSPSGSETYGYTF.

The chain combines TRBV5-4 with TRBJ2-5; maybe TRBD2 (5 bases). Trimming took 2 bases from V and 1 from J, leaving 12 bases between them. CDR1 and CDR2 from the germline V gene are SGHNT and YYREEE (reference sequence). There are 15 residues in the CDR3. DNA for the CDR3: TGTGCCAGCAGCTTTGCACTAGGGTCCCAAGAGACCCAGTACTTC. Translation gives CASSFALGSQETQYF.

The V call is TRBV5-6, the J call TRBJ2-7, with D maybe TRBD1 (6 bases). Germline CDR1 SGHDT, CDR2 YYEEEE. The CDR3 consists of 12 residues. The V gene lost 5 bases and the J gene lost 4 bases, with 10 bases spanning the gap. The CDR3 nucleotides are TGTGCCAGCAGGGGGGCAGAGTACGAGCAGTACTTC. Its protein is CASRGAEYEQYF.

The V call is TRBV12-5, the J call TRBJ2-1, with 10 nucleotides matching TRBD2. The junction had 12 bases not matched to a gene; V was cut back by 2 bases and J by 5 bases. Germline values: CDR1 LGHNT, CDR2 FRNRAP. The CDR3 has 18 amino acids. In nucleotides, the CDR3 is TGTGCTAGTGGTTTGAATAGATGGGCTAGCGGGGGAGACAATGAGCAGTTCTTC. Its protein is CASGLNRWASGGDNEQFF.

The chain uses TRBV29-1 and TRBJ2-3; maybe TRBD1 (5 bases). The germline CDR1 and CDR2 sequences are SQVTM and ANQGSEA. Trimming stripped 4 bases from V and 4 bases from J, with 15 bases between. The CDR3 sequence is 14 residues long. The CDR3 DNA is TGCAGCGTTGCAGGGCTTCTTGTGGCAGATACGCAGTATTTT. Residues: CSVAGLLVADTQYF.

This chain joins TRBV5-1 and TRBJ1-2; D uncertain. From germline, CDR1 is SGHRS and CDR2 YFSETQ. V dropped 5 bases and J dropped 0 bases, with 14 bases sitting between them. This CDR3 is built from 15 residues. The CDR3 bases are TGCGCCAGCAGGCCGAACTCCAACTCTAACTATGGCTACACCTTC. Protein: CASRPNSNSNYGYTF.